The 20 T cell receptor beta chains below come from one sample, sequenced in a study of cytomegalovirus exposure and HLA in healthy donors. It was with 60 Vbeta and 13 Jbeta primers that the PCR ran. The data were produced by immunoSEQ multiplex PCR, yet TCRdb's version contains in-frame clones alone and is incomplete. The table includes 130,000 or so clones, about 77% detected once. The specimen sequenced was PBMCs. Source of these receptors: a woman aged 40 to 50 in good health and CMV-seronegative.

This clone was seen a handful of times. The chain is built from TRBV5-5 and TRBJ1-1; D unclear. Germline CDR1 SGHKS, CDR2 YYEKEE (reference sequence). The CDR3 sequence is 15 residues long. Between the trimmed V and J ends, which lost 6 bases and 0 bases, there was a span of 15 bases. The CDR3 DNA sequence: TGTGCCAGCACGCCCCCAGCGAACATGAACACTGAAGCTTTCTTT. Translated, it gives CASTPPANMNTEAFF.

The chain combines TRBV6-1 with TRBJ2-1, with TRBD2 as a possible D gene (6 bases). The CDR3 is 17 amino acids. Trimming left V 1 base short and J 0 bases short, with 13 bases between. Germline CDR1 reads MNHNS; CDR2 reads SASEGT. CDR3 in amino acids: CASSEGVGRNSYNEQFF. The CDR3 DNA reads TGTGCCAGCAGTGAAGGAGTGGGGAGGAACTCCTACAATGAGCAGTTCTTC.

The V gene is TRBV2, the J gene TRBJ2-7, with D perhaps TRBD1 (6 bases). V lost 5 bases to trimming and J lost 6 bases, with 11 bases between them. CDR3 length: 12 residues. Germline CDR1 and CDR2: SNHLY and FYNNEI. For the CDR3, the DNA is TGTGCCAGCAGTTTACAGGGAAGCGAGCAGTACTTC. Protein sequence: CASSLQGSEQYF.

This chain uses TRBV5-1 with TRBJ2-1; D possibly corresponds to TRBD1 (6 bases). The V gene's germline CDR1 is SGHRS and CDR2 YFSETQ. V was clipped by 3 bases and J by 8 bases, with 21 bases between them. This CDR3 contains 16 residues. CDR3 DNA sequence: TGCGCCAGCAGCTCTACCCGGGACACCCCCAGGGATGAGCAGTTCTTC. Its protein is CASSSTRDTPRDEQFF.

CDR3 sequence (DNA): TGTGCCAGCAGCTTACCAGGGGAAGAGAACACTGAAGCTTTCTTT. Translation gives CASSLPGEENTEAFF. The genes are TRBV7-9 and TRBJ1-1, with D possibly being TRBD1 (6 bases). V lost 2 bases and J lost 1, with 11 bases in between. Germline lookup yields CDR1 SEHNR and CDR2 FQNEAQ (reference sequence). The CDR3 length is 15 residues.

This clone turned up a few times. The chain combines TRBV9 with TRBJ2-7; 12 bases are a match to TRBD1. CDR3 size: 15 residues. Unmatched junction bases numbered 5, after V lost 4 bases and J lost 3 bases. The V gene's germline CDR1 is SGDLS and CDR2 YYNGEE. The CDR3 sequence is CASSLGTGGFYEQYF. CDR3 nucleotide sequence: TGTGCCAGCAGCTTAGGGACAGGGGGCTTCTACGAGCAGTACTTC.

The rearrangement uses TRBV4-3 and TRBJ2-2; D is possibly TRBD2 (7 bases). V was shortened by 2 bases and J by 3 bases, with 13 bases between the two germline ends. This CDR3 has 16 residues. Germline V gene sequence: CDR1 LGHNA, CDR2 YSLEER. For the CDR3, the DNA is TGCGCCAGCAGCCAAAGGGGGGGGCGGGACACCGGGGAGCTGTTTTTT. This translates into CASSQRGGRDTGELFF.

The CDR3 is CASSLGLGQGAYGYTF. Here the CDR3 DNA reads TGTGCCAGCAGTCTAGGGCTGGGGCAGGGGGCCTATGGCTACACCTTC. The gene calls are TRBV6-6 and TRBJ1-2; 8 bases are a match to TRBD1. The CDR3 length is 16 residues. The V gene end was trimmed by 5 bases and the J gene end by 4 bases; junction bases not matched to a gene: 12. Germline V gene lookup returns CDR1 MNHNY and CDR2 SVGAGI (reference sequence).

The chain couples TRBV7-6 to TRBJ2-7; 8 nucleotides agree with TRBD1. V was pared by 5 bases and J by 7 bases, with 7 bases of the junction left unmatched. The CDR3 covers 13 residues. Germline CDR1 is SGHVS and CDR2 is FNYEAQ. The CDR3 bases are TGTGCCAGCAGCCCCGGACAGGGAGGAGAGCAGTACTTC. Translation: CASSPGQGGEQYF.

The chain combines TRBV29-1 with TRBJ1-2; D uncertain. The V end was cut by 4 bases, the J end by 0 bases, with 6 bases between. The CDR3 is 12 residues long. Germline V gene data show CDR1 as SQVTM and CDR2 as ANQGSEA. The CDR3 DNA reads as TGCAGCGTTGGTGAGGCTAACTATGGCTACACCTTC. Translated: CSVGEANYGYTF.

The CDR3 DNA sequence: TGTGCCAGCAGATACACCCTCCATGACAGACATAACACTGAAGCTTTCTTT. Its translation is CASRYTLHDRHNTEAFF. The chain is built from TRBV7-9 and TRBJ1-1, with D tentatively TRBD1 (5 bases). Germline V gene data show CDR1 as SEHNR and CDR2 as FQNEAQ (reference sequence). The germline V and J ends were trimmed by 6 bases and 2 bases, with 22 bases remaining between them. The CDR3 covers 17 residues.

This sequence joins TRBV11-2 and TRBJ2-5; D is perhaps TRBD2 (6 bases). Germline-derived CDR1 and CDR2 are SGHAT and FQNNGV. CDR3 length: 16 amino acids. V was clipped by 5 bases and J by 1 base, with 17 bases between them. CDR3 sequence reads: CASSGRGARTQETQYF. The CDR3 DNA follows: TGTGCCAGCAGCGGCCGCGGGGCTAGGACCCAAGAGACCCAGTACTTC.

The chain combines TRBV10-3 with TRBJ1-2; D gene uncertain. V dropped 4 bases and J dropped 1 base, with 10 bases sitting between them. Germline CDR1 is ENHRY and CDR2 is SYGVKD. The CDR3 extends over 14 amino acids. CDR3 bases: TGTGCCATCAGTGGTGGGCAGCATAACTATGGCTACACCTTC. Translated, it gives CAISGGQHNYGYTF.

The rearrangement links TRBV19 to TRBJ1-5; unclear D gene. CDR1 and CDR2 from the germline V gene are LNHDA and SQIVND (reference sequence). The CDR3 is 14 amino acids. The V gene lost 5 bases and the J gene lost 2 bases, with 10 bases spanning the gap. The CDR3 DNA sequence: TGTGCCAGTAGTTTCCCCGGGGGCAATCAGCCCCAGCATTTT. It yields the protein CASSFPGGNQPQHF.

The rearrangement links TRBV9 to TRBJ2-7; a possible D gene is TRBD2 (6 bases). The CDR3 runs to 15 residues. Germline CDR1 and CDR2: SGDLS and YYNGEE. Trimming pared 4 bases from V and 5 bases from J, leaving 19 bases between. The CDR3 loop reads CASSSTPGGWDEQYF. As DNA, the CDR3 is TGTGCCAGCAGCTCGACCCCCGGGGGTTGGGACGAGCAGTACTTC.

The chain uses TRBV2 and TRBJ2-5; TRBD2 agrees at 8 bases. CDR1 SNHLY and CDR2 FYNNEI come from the germline V gene. This CDR3 spans 14 amino acids. Trimming removed 6 bases from V and 5 bases from J; junction bases left unmatched: 8. This CDR3 is CASSFLRGEETQYF. In nucleotides, the CDR3 is TGTGCCAGCAGCTTCCTGCGGGGGGAGGAGACCCAGTACTTC. Supplemented by reference TRBV2 and TRBJ2-5, the full variable domain reads EPEVTQTPSHQVTQMGQEVILRCVPISNHLYFYWYRQILGQKVEFLVSFYNNEISEKSEIFDDQFSVERPDGSNFTLKIRSTKLEDSAMYFCASSFLRGEETQYFGPGTRLLVL.

This sequence joins TRBV7-2 and TRBJ2-5, with TRBD1 identical over 8 bases. V lost 3 bases, J lost 4 bases, and 7 bases stayed unmatched. The CDR3 is 15 amino acids. Germline lookup yields CDR1 SGHTA and CDR2 FQGNSA. DNA for the CDR3: TGTGCCAGCAGCTTGGGACAGGCCTTTGGAGAGACCCAGTACTTC. Translating it yields CASSLGQAFGETQYF.

This clone was found a few times. The CDR3: CASSYGTRSSGNTIYF. CDR3 in DNA: TGTGCCAGCAGTTACGGTACTCGGAGCTCTGGAAACACCATATATTTT. J is TRBJ1-3 and V is TRBV6-5; D call uncertain. This CDR3 has 16 residues. The germline V gene encodes CDR1 MNHEY and CDR2 SVGAGI. Trimming left V 2 bases short and J 0 bases short, with 11 bases between.

This clone occurred a few times. The chain couples TRBV10-3 to TRBJ2-5; TRBD1 matches 9 bases. The germline V gene encodes CDR1 ENHRY and CDR2 SYGVKD. Losses at the gene ends were 4 bases for V and 5 bases for J; bases not matched to a gene: 5. The CDR3 loop spans 14 amino acids. Here the CDR3 DNA reads TGTGCCATCAGTGCCGGGACAGGGAGTGAGACCCAGTACTTC. The encoded protein is CAISAGTGSETQYF.

This clone appeared a few times. The DNA for the CDR3 is TGTGCCAGCAGCGTAGGTCTCCGGGTAGATGGCCGAGACTATGGCTACACCTTC. Residues: CASSVGLRVDGRDYGYTF. V and J are TRBV9 and TRBJ1-2; no clear D. Germline CDR1 reads SGDLS; CDR2 reads YYNGEE. The CDR3 has 18 amino acids. V was pared by 0 bases and J by 3 bases, with 21 bases between.